The clone carrying this T cell receptor (beta chain) came up many times. Each CDR3 protein gets one entry after TCRdb re-called the 5' RACE reads with MiXCR. The sample lists about 240,000 distinct CDR3 sequences, about 9.1% occurring once. This sample is part of a study of CD8 T cells in ankylosing spondylitis. CDR1 LGHNA and CDR2 YSLEER come from the germline V gene. The CDR3 spans 15 residues. Trimming shortened V by 0 bases and J by 2 bases, and 11 bases separated the two germline ends. The receptor comes from a male donor with ankylosing spondylitis or in good health (not recorded which). The sequenced sample consisted of blood, either unsorted or a sorted T cell fraction (not recorded which). The J gene is TRBJ2-7, the V gene TRBV4-3; D unclear. CDR3 loop: CASSQDSNTAYEQYF. CDR3 bases: TGCGCCAGCAGCCAAGATTCAAACACAGCCTACGAGCAGTACTTC.